This TCR beta chain emerged from a study of blood T cell repertoires in COVID-19 (dated by TCRdb to about 2020). A note on the overall study: Collaborator samples came from the United States, Italy and Spain and covered acute and convalescent phases of COVID-19. The material from the prospective study consisted of cDNA or gDNA derived from T cells, B-cell-depleted T cells, or PBMCs. Subjects who had been exposed to COVID-19, were actively infected with it, or had recovered from it provided the deeply sampled blood TCRbeta repertoires that made up the dataset. The repertoires were made available in a free public database intended to serve as a resource for research on the immune response to SARS-CoV-2. Samples came from the ongoing ImmuneRACE study (first 160 participants) plus 1,254 subjects from 6 global collaborators. Nearly every sample came with metadata listing a de-identified subject ID, COVID-19 status, age in years and sex. HLA class I and class II types, where available, came from metadata supplied by the sample provider rather than from assay-based typing. General conclusions and limits of the study: The amount of clinical and demographic metadata varied by source and participant and was provided uncurated.

The CDR3 goes from the cysteine to the phenylalanine over 15 residues. Only CDR3 DNA remains: 45 bases, in frame from the first base. For CDR1 and CDR2, the germline V gene (reference sequence) lists MNHEY and SMNVEV. V and J lose 4 bases and 4 bases, and a span of 14 bases separates them. TCRbeta CDR3 regions were amplified from genomic DNA using the immunoSEQ Assay, a bias-controlled multiplex PCR. On the study's bioinformatics: Nucleated cell counts per sample were estimated from amplification of reference gene primers within the assay. To quantify the absolute abundance of each unique TCRbeta CDR3 rearrangement, sequence reads were collapsed and filtered. For each sample, productive Simpson clonality was calculated by taking the square root of Simpson's diversity index across productive rearrangements. The table comes from immuneACCESS by way of TCRdb, which keeps in-frame sequences with V and J called. Part of the clones is missing from these tables; in studies checked, under half for an unresolved V gene and the rest for unknown reasons. That table gives V, J and clone size, and the DNA gave D and trimming. The table for this sample lists roughly 140,000 clones; 88% of them were counted only once. Together, the top ten hold 1.2% of the sample.

Enrolling through a virtual design, the prospective study's participants ranged in age from roughly 18 to 90 years and lived across about two dozen United States geographic areas. In the prospective study, cohorts were assigned on the basis of participant-reported clinical history obtained from a screening survey and a study questionnaire. In the prospective study, whole blood, serum and a nasopharyngeal or oropharyngeal swab were collected from each participant by mobile phlebotomists. Over a roughly two-month period, participants in the prospective study had the option of providing additional blood draws and questionnaires. Before DNA extraction, prospective study blood samples were shipped either frozen or at room temperature. Note on this clone: The antigen this receptor binds is unknown. No qualities accompany the bases; no much larger clone lies one base away.

This TCR was sampled from a woman under 40 with acute COVID-19. The chain employs TRBV27 and TRBJ2-1; the D segment could be TRBD2, given 6 matching bases. Input material: PBMCs or T cells enriched from blood (not recorded which). The nucleotide sequence is TGTGCCAGCAGTTCCGGGAGAGGGCAGTACAATGAGCAGTTCTTC. It specifies CASSSGRGQYNEQFF.